A single sample is the source of the 27 T cell receptor beta chains below, sequenced in a study of blood T cells in healthy people across ages. Then a second PCR, running roughly 7 to 11 cycles, was carried out with a sample-barcoded 5' primer and a J-beta primer mix. TCRdb redid the calling of the 5' RACE reads with MiXCR, one entry per CDR3 protein. The repertoire has approximately 290,000 distinct CDR3 sequences, 27% of them found once; the top ten carry over 25%. The sequenced sample consisted of blood. These receptors were obtained from a woman in her 70s in good health.

This chain links TRBV7-9 with TRBJ2-5; 7 nucleotides match TRBD1. The J call is doubtful: the DNA matches TRBJ2-1 better. The germline V gene has CDR1 SEHNR and CDR2 FQNEAQ (reference sequence). The CDR3 is 16 residues long. The CDR3 is CASSWIPGQRDNEQFF. In DNA, the CDR3 is TGTGCCAGCAGCTGGATACCGGGACAGAGGGACAATGAGCAGTTCTTC.

A few counts support this clonotype. One junction end disagrees with the germline gene, perhaps due to a read error. The rearrangement uses TRBV7-8 and TRBJ1-3, with no clear D. The V gene's germline CDR1 is SGHVS and CDR2 FQNEAQ. The CDR3 spans 17 residues. This CDR3 reads CASSLGQYLSSGDTIYF. CDR3 DNA: TGTGCCAGCAGCTTAGGGCAATACCTCAGCTCTGGAGACACCATATATTTT.

This clonotype was detected ten times or more. J is TRBJ2-2 and V is TRBV29-1; 13 nucleotides align to TRBD2. The CDR3 is 16 residues long. CDR1 is SQVTM and CDR2 is ANQGSEA in the germline V gene. The trim removed 6 bases at V and 1 base at J, leaving 5 bases unmatched. As DNA, the CDR3 is TGCAGCGTGGGGAGGACTAGCGGGAGGAACACCGGGGAGCTGTTTTTT. It translates to CSVGRTSGRNTGELFF.

V gene TRBV29-1 combines with J gene TRBJ1-1; 9 bases match TRBD1. Germline lookup yields CDR1 SQVTM and CDR2 ANQGSEA. This CDR3 is 13 amino acids long. V was pared by 4 bases and J by 4 bases, with 4 bases of the junction left unmatched. The CDR3 sequence: CSVGGQGGTEAFF. The CDR3 nucleotides read TGCAGCGTTGGGGGACAGGGAGGCACTGAAGCTTTCTTT.

The chain couples TRBV4-1 to TRBJ2-1; no firm D call. Near its end, the DNA agrees better with TRBJ2-5, so the J call may be wrong. There are 14 residues in the CDR3. Germline V gene data show CDR1 as MGHRA and CDR2 as YSYEKL. In DNA form, the CDR3 reads TGCGCCAGCAGCCAAGTTAATACCCAAGAGACCCAGTACTTC. Its translation is CASSQVNTQETQYF.

The chain links TRBV29-1 to TRBJ2-1; a possible D gene is TRBD1 (5 bases). Germline V gene lookup returns CDR1 SQVTM and CDR2 ANQGSEA. The CDR3 has 15 residues. Trimming removed 7 bases at V and 0 bases at J, with 16 bases between. In DNA, the CDR3 is TGCAGCGGCCGCCTCGGTGACAGCTCCTACAATGAGCAGTTCTTC. It is translated as CSGRLGDSSYNEQFF.

CDR3 sequence reads: CSVGGGSAKGAEQFF. The CDR3 region has the DNA TGCAGCGTTGGAGGCGGGAGTGCCAAGGGTGCCGAGCAGTTCTTC. The chain carries TRBV29-1 and TRBJ2-1, with 7 bases fitting TRBD2. With 4 bases clipped from V and 10 bases from J, the junction kept 16 bases outside the gene matches. Germline CDR1 reads SQVTM; CDR2 reads ANQGSEA. The CDR3 consists of 15 residues.

Points on this clonotype: One end of the junction varies from germline; a read error may be responsible. This rearrangement joins TRBV7-8 to TRBJ2-5; D is unclear. The germline V gene encodes CDR1 SGHVS and CDR2 FQNEAQ. CDR3 size: 11 residues. In DNA form, the CDR3 reads TGTGCCAGCAGCTTAGAGGCATCTCCGACCTTC. Amino acids: CASSLEASPTF.

The chain combines TRBV10-3 with TRBJ2-5; TRBD1 is a possible D gene (5 bases). The end of the DNA aligns better with TRBJ2-7, so the J call may be wrong. Germline V gene data show CDR1 as ENHRY and CDR2 as SYGVKD. The CDR3 length is 14 residues. Here the CDR3 reads CAISELNLRAEQYF. The CDR3 DNA follows: TGTGCCATCAGTGAATTGAATCTCAGGGCCGAGCAGTACTTC.

V is TRBV5-5 and J is TRBJ1-4; TRBD1 is a possible D gene (5 bases). Germline CDR1 and CDR2: SGHKS and YYEKEE (reference sequence). The CDR3 extends over 15 amino acids. The V gene lost 0 bases and the J gene lost 4 bases, with 10 bases spanning the gap. The CDR3 DNA reads as TGTGCCAGCAGCTTGGAAGGACACCTTAATGAAAAACTGTTTTTT. The encoded protein is CASSLEGHLNEKLFF.

The chain is built from TRBV7-6 and TRBJ2-7; D is possibly TRBD1 (6 bases). Per germline, CDR1 SGHVS and CDR2 FNYEAQ. The CDR3 runs 16 residues. Trimming removed 5 bases from V and 4 bases from J, with 21 bases in between. CDR3: CASSPRTDHSLYEQYF. CDR3 DNA sequence: TGTGCCAGCAGCCCGCGGACAGACCACAGCTTGTACGAGCAGTACTTC.

Points on this clonotype: A junction end diverges from the germline sequence, so it may reflect a read error. The rearrangement uses TRBV7-2 and TRBJ1-2; the D is unclear. CDR3 length: 14 amino acids. Germline V gene lookup returns CDR1 SGHTA and CDR2 FQGNSA. CDR3 in amino acids: CASSLSGFDYGFTF. CDR3 nucleotides: TGTGCCAGCAGCTTATCGGGGTTTGACTATGGCTTCACCTTC.

Concerning this clonotype itself: This may be a read error, as it is one base from a much larger clone. The J gene is TRBJ2-5, the V gene TRBV19; the D gene is possibly TRBD2 (6 bases). This CDR3 comprises 16 residues. Germline V gene lookup returns CDR1 LNHDA and CDR2 SQIVND (reference sequence). DNA of the CDR3: TGTGTCAGTAGTCCGGTTGGCGGGAAGAACCAAGAGACCCAGTACTTC. Its translation is CVSSPVGGKNQETQYF.

This clonotype was observed a handful of times. This sequence joins TRBV5-1 and TRBJ2-7; D uncertain. V dropped 0 bases and J dropped 0 bases, with 13 bases sitting between them. From germline, CDR1 is SGHRS and CDR2 YFSETQ. CDR3 length: 16 residues. In DNA, the CDR3 is TGCGCCAGCAGCTTGGGGGCAGCCTCGAGCTCCTACGAGCAGTACTTC. Its protein product is CASSLGAASSSYEQYF.

The V gene is TRBV28, the J gene TRBJ2-5; 11 bases match TRBD2. V trimming: 3 bases; J trimming: 11 bases; junction bases outside the gene matches: 14. This CDR3 region has 16 residues. Germline CDR1 reads MDHEN; CDR2 reads SYDVKM. For the CDR3, the DNA is TGTGCCAGCAGTTTGATTAGCGGGAGGGCCTTACGGGAGCAGTACTTC. Residues: CASSLISGRALREQYF. The full variable domain, completed using reference TRBV28 and TRBJ2-5, is DVKVTQSSRYLVKRTGEKVFLECVQDMDHENMFWYRQDPGLGLRLIYFSYDVKMKEKGDIPEGYSVSREKKERFSLILESASTNQTSMYLCASSLISGRALREQYFGPGTRLLVL.

This clonotype was picked up many times. One end of the junction varies from germline; a read error may be responsible. The rearrangement links TRBV5-1 to TRBJ2-6; D call uncertain. Germline CDR1 reads SGHRS; CDR2 reads YFSETQ. The CDR3 runs to 14 residues. CDR3 sequence (DNA): TGTGCCAGCAGATCGACCTCTGGGGCCAACGTCCTGACTTTC. It is translated as CASRSTSGANVLTF.

J is TRBJ2-2 and V is TRBV4-3, with a tentative D call TRBD2 (7 bases). Germline assignment: CDR1 LGHNA and CDR2 YSLEER. CDR3 size: 16 residues. V lost 0 bases, J lost 4 bases, and 12 bases lay in between. CDR3 sequence (DNA): TGCGCCAGCAGCCAAGATGGGAGGGGGGTCACCGGGGAGCTGTTTTTT. Its protein is CASSQDGRGVTGELFF.

The chain couples TRBV7-2 to TRBJ2-7, with no clear D. V was pared by 1 base and J by 2 bases, with 9 bases between. Germline V gene data show CDR1 as SGHTA and CDR2 as FQGNSA. The CDR3 has 14 residues. CDR3 in DNA: TGTGCCAGCAGCTTAGATCCGAATCCCTACGAGCAGTACTTC. Its protein is CASSLDPNPYEQYF.

DNA of the CDR3: TGTGCCAGCAGTTTCTTGGGCAGGGGGGGGGACACTGAAGCTTTCTTT. The encoded protein is CASSFLGRGGDTEAFF. The chain links TRBV28 to TRBJ1-1; 7 bases align to TRBD1. Looked up from germline, CDR1 is MDHEN and CDR2 is SYDVKM. The junction had 10 bases not matched to a gene; V was cut back by 3 bases and J by 3 bases. The CDR3 length is 16 residues.

In this sample, this clonotype turned up a few times. At one of its ends the junction is not consistent with the germline gene, which may arise from a read error. The chain combines TRBV28 with TRBJ1-3, with no clear D. This CDR3 has 15 amino acids. Germline V gene data show CDR1 as MDHEN and CDR2 as SYDVKM. CDR3 in amino acids: CTSRTQSHSGNTIYF. In DNA form, the CDR3 reads TGTACCAGCAGAACTCAATCACACTCTGGAAACACCATATATTTT.

This sequence joins TRBV10-3 and TRBJ1-1; 12 bases fit TRBD1. The CDR3 extends over 15 amino acids. The V gene end was trimmed by 4 bases and the J gene end by 11 bases; junction bases not matched to a gene: 11. Germline V gene data show CDR1 as ENHRY and CDR2 as SYGVKD. The CDR3 DNA is TGTGCCATCAGTGGGTCAGGGACAGGGGGCAAAACGGCTTTCTTT. Translated: CAISGSGTGGKTAFF.

In its sample, this clonotype was seen a few times. The chain uses TRBV11-3 and TRBJ1-1; no definite D call. The V gene lost 1 base and the J gene lost 4 bases, with 13 bases spanning the gap. This CDR3 is 15 amino acids long. Germline V gene sequence: CDR1 SGHNT, CDR2 YENEEA. The CDR3 loop is CASSLGGGRPTEAFF. CDR3 nucleotide sequence: TGTGCCAGCAGCTTAGGGGGAGGGAGGCCCACTGAAGCTTTCTTT.

V is TRBV7-2 and J is TRBJ2-3; D is possibly TRBD2 (6 bases). The germline gives CDR1 SGHTA, CDR2 FQGNSA. The CDR3 contains 17 residues. V lost 5 bases to trimming and J lost 2 bases, with 20 bases between them. CDR3 sequence (DNA): TGTGCCAGCAGCCCAGATTCGGGAGCGAGGAACACAGATACGCAGTATTTT. It encodes CASSPDSGARNTDTQYF.

The chain couples TRBV29-1 to TRBJ1-1; tentative D call: TRBD1 (5 bases). Deletions cut 1 base from V and 5 bases from J, with 11 bases between. This CDR3 region has 13 residues. The germline gives CDR1 SQVTM, CDR2 ANQGSEA. The CDR3 region is CSVEGPKGTEAFF. The CDR3 DNA sequence: TGCAGCGTTGAAGGGCCAAAGGGGACTGAAGCTTTCTTT.

The chain couples TRBV3-1 to TRBJ1-1, with no clear D. The V gene lost 0 bases and the J gene lost 3 bases, with 8 bases spanning the gap. CDR3 length equals 14 residues. Looked up from germline, CDR1 is LGHDT and CDR2 is YNNKEL (reference sequence). In DNA form, the CDR3 reads TGTGCCAGCAGCCAAGATCCGGAGTACACTGAAGCTTTCTTT. This codes for CASSQDPEYTEAFF.

The chain recombines TRBV7-2 with TRBJ1-1; no reliable D call. V lost 1 base, J lost 0 bases, and 9 bases lay in between. The CDR3 contains 15 residues. In germline, CDR1 is SGHTA, CDR2 FQGNSA. The CDR3 is CASSLGATMNTEAFF. The CDR3 nucleotides are TGTGCCAGCAGCTTAGGGGCCACAATGAACACTGAAGCTTTCTTT. The whole variable domain, filled in from reference TRBV7-2 and TRBJ1-1, reads GAGVSQSPSNKVTEKGKDVELRCDPISGHTALYWYRQSLGQGLEFLIYFQGNSAPDKSGLPSDRFSAERTGGSVSTLTIQRTQQEDSAVYLCASSLGATMNTEAFFGQGTRLTVV.

This clonotype showed up just a few times. This chain joins TRBV10-3 and TRBJ2-5, with 13 bases fitting TRBD2. J was trimmed by 4 bases and V by 6 bases; bases with no gene match: 5. Per the germline V gene, CDR1 is ENHRY and CDR2 is SYGVKD. The CDR3 spans 15 residues. The CDR3 sequence is CAISPTSGRRETQYF. The CDR3 bases are TGTGCCATCAGCCCGACTAGCGGGAGGCGAGAGACCCAGTACTTC.